What follows are 19 T cell receptor beta chains derived from one specimen sequenced in a study of shared clonotypes between healthy human individuals. TCRdb's table, derived via immunoSEQ multiplex PCR, lists solely in-frame clones and lacks some. The data hold 1.5 million to 1.9 million clones, with roughly 98% observed a single time. Sequencing used naive CD4+ T cells sorted from blood. As for subset: CD45RA+ positively selected. The receptors were sampled from a man aged 25-45 years in good health.

The chain is built from TRBV19 and TRBJ1-5, with D perhaps matching TRBD1 (5 bases). Per germline, CDR1 LNHDA and CDR2 SQIVND (reference sequence). This CDR3 region has 15 residues. V was trimmed by 3 bases and J by 1 base, leaving 10 bases between them. For the CDR3, the DNA is TGTGCCAGTAGTATTCGGGGGATGAGCAATCAGCCCCAGCATTTT. Translating it yields CASSIRGMSNQPQHF.

The chain carries TRBV14 and TRBJ2-7; D unclear. The CDR3 is 13 amino acids. Trimming took 2 bases from V and 6 from J, leaving 11 bases between them. Germline V gene lookup returns CDR1 SGHDN and CDR2 FVKESK. Written as DNA, the CDR3 is TGTGCCAGCAGCCAACAAAGTATTGCCGAGCAGTACTTC. It specifies CASSQQSIAEQYF. Combining the CDR3 with reference TRBV14 and TRBJ2-7 gives the whole variable domain EAGVTQFPSHSVIEKGQTVTLRCDPISGHDNLYWYRRVMGKEIKFLLHFVKESKQDESGMPNNRFLAERTGGTYSTLKVQPAELEDSGVYFCASSQQSIAEQYFGPGTRLTVT.

The V call is TRBV29-1, the J call TRBJ2-3; TRBD2 matches at 11 bases. Germline-derived CDR1 and CDR2 are SQVTM and ANQGSEA. With V trimmed by 1 base and J by 2 bases, 2 bases remained unmatched. CDR3 length: 15 residues. This CDR3 reads CSVEGLAGPTDTQYF. CDR3 DNA sequence: TGCAGCGTTGAAGGACTAGCGGGACCCACAGATACGCAGTATTTT.

The chain employs TRBV5-1 and TRBJ2-2; D may be TRBD2 (6 bases). The CDR3 is made up of 17 amino acids. V was trimmed by 4 bases and J by 6 bases, leaving 22 bases between them. Germline values: CDR1 SGHRS, CDR2 YFSETQ. The DNA for the CDR3 is TGCGCCAGCAGCCCGGAAGTGGTCGGGAGCCGAGCCGGGGAGCTGTTTTTT. As protein: CASSPEVVGSRAGELFF.

J is TRBJ2-2 and V is TRBV2, with D perhaps matching TRBD1 or TRBD2 (7 bases each). The CDR3 length is 15 residues. V was shortened by 4 bases and J by 4 bases, with 13 bases between the two germline ends. CDR1 is SNHLY, CDR2 FYNNEI, per germline. Written as DNA, the CDR3 is TGTGCCAGCAGTGTAGACAGGGAGGGCACCGGGGAGCTGTTTTTT. It translates to CASSVDREGTGELFF.

As concerns this clone: This specimen includes other DNA sequences encoding the same CDR3. The chain uses TRBV2 and TRBJ2-3; D call uncertain. The germline V and J ends were trimmed by 6 bases and 3 bases, with 7 bases remaining between them. The CDR3 is made up of 12 amino acids. Per germline, CDR1 SNHLY and CDR2 FYNNEI. The CDR3: CASSRSTDTQYF. In DNA, the CDR3 is TGTGCCAGCAGCCGATCAACAGATACGCAGTATTTT.

On this clone: Other DNA sequences within the sample encode an identical CDR3. The V gene is TRBV10-3, the J gene TRBJ2-7; a weak D match, TRBD1 (6 bases). Per the germline V gene, CDR1 is ENHRY and CDR2 is SYGVKD. The CDR3 length is 13 residues. Trimming shortened V by 4 bases and J by 5 bases, and 12 bases separated the two germline ends. The CDR3 DNA is TGTGCCATCAGTGTTCAGGGGATCCACGAGCAGTACTTC. Translated: CAISVQGIHEQYF.

The J gene is TRBJ2-7, the V gene TRBV6-5, with 7 bases matching TRBD2. CDR3 length equals 16 residues. The ends lost 4 bases at V and 1 base at J; junction bases unmatched: 10. Germline lookup yields CDR1 MNHEY and CDR2 SVGAGI. CDR3 sequence reads: CASSSLSAGSSYEQYF. The CDR3 region has the DNA TGTGCCAGCAGTTCTCTCTCAGCGGGATCTTCCTACGAGCAGTACTTC.

This chain connects TRBV7-9 to TRBJ2-7; 12 nucleotides align to TRBD2. V shed 3 bases, J shed 2 bases, and the junction held 2 bases outside the gene matches. This CDR3 contains 15 residues. Germline CDR1 and CDR2: SEHNR and FQNEAQ (reference sequence). CDR3 sequence reads: CASSFRTSGTYEQYF. The DNA of the CDR3 is TGTGCCAGCAGCTTCCGGACTAGCGGGACCTACGAGCAGTACTTC. The full variable domain, rest sourced from reference TRBV7-9 and TRBJ2-7, is DTGVSQNPRHKITKRGQNVTFRCDPISEHNRLYWYRQTLGQGPEFLTYFQNEAQLEKSRLLSDRFSAERPKGSFSTLEIQRTEQGDSAMYLCASSFRTSGTYEQYFGPGTRLTVT.

This chain links TRBV18 with TRBJ2-1, with D maybe TRBD2 (6 bases). With 0 bases removed from V and 6 bases from J, the gap between germline ends came to 15 bases. The CDR3 spans 16 residues. Germline-derived CDR1 and CDR2 are KGHSH and LQKENI. CDR3 sequence (DNA): TGTGCCAGCTCACCACCGCGGACTGTAGCGGTCAATGAGCAGTTCTTC. Amino acids: CASSPPRTVAVNEQFF.

This clone was seen only once. The V gene is TRBV5-1, the J gene TRBJ2-1; 11 bases line up with TRBD2. The V gene end was trimmed by 0 bases and the J gene end by 2 bases; junction bases not matched to a gene: 7. The CDR3 covers 18 residues. Germline V gene lookup returns CDR1 SGHRS and CDR2 YFSETQ. Here the CDR3 DNA reads TGCGCCAGCAGCTTGGTAGCGGGAGGGCTCGGGACCTACAATGAGCAGTTCTTC. It is translated as CASSLVAGGLGTYNEQFF.

The V call is TRBV5-4, the J call TRBJ2-1; 9 nucleotides agree with TRBD1. CDR1 and CDR2 (germline): SGHNT, YYREEE (reference sequence). The length of the CDR3 is 15 residues. With 9 bases clipped from V and 0 bases from J, the junction kept 7 bases outside the gene matches. The CDR3 here is CATLPGQGSYNEQFF. The CDR3 DNA reads TGTGCCACCCTCCCGGGACAGGGCTCCTACAATGAGCAGTTCTTC.

The chain employs TRBV5-1 and TRBJ2-3; D could derive from TRBD1 or TRBD2 (5 bases each). CDR1 SGHRS and CDR2 YFSETQ come from the germline V gene. Trimming shortened V by 4 bases and J by 0 bases, and 15 bases separated the two germline ends. The CDR3 is 16 amino acids. CDR3 in DNA: TGCGCCAGCAGCCGTTTCGGGGCGGATAGCACAGATACGCAGTATTTT. It is translated as CASSRFGADSTDTQYF.

The rearrangement uses TRBV27 and TRBJ2-2, with unresolved D. The V gene lost 6 bases and the J gene lost 6 bases, with 17 bases spanning the gap. CDR3 size: 15 residues. Germline V gene lookup returns CDR1 MNHEY and CDR2 SMNVEV (reference sequence). The CDR3 loop reads CASSTGGRRAGELFF. The CDR3 DNA sequence: TGTGCCAGCAGCACCGGCGGACGAAGGGCCGGGGAGCTGTTTTTT.

This rearrangement joins TRBV7-9 to TRBJ2-5; D unresolved. Germline loops: CDR1 SEHNR, CDR2 FQNEAQ (reference sequence). The CDR3 runs to 12 residues. V lost 1 base and J lost 7, with 7 bases in between. The CDR3 here is CASSLDSGTQYF. The CDR3 nucleotides read TGTGCCAGCAGCTTAGATTCCGGGACCCAGTACTTC.

This chain links TRBV5-4 with TRBJ1-1; the D gene is possibly TRBD1 (5 bases). The germline V gene encodes CDR1 SGHNT and CDR2 YYREEE (reference sequence). The length of the CDR3 is 17 residues. Trimming took off 0 bases at V and 4 bases at J, with 19 bases between the two ends. CDR3 bases: TGTGCCAGCAGCTTGGATCCACCATACAGGTTGGGCACTGAAGCTTTCTTT. The encoded protein is CASSLDPPYRLGTEAFF.

The CDR3 DNA sequence: TGTGCCAGCAGCGCCCAGCCCCGGAGGGAACTGTTTTTT. Its protein is CASSAQPRRELFF. The V call is TRBV7-9, the J call TRBJ1-4; D unresolved. Deletions cut 5 bases from V and 12 bases from J, with 16 bases between. The CDR3 runs to 13 residues. Germline-derived CDR1 and CDR2 are SEHNR and FQNEAQ (reference sequence).

This chain joins TRBV11-2 and TRBJ1-4; 10 positions agree with TRBD1. The V gene's germline CDR1 is SGHAT and CDR2 FQNNGV. This CDR3 contains 17 residues. With V trimmed by 1 base and J by 7 bases, 9 bases remained unmatched. The chain's CDR3 is CASSLALRDRGGEKLFF. The CDR3 nucleotides are TGTGCCAGCAGCTTAGCCCTCCGGGACAGGGGTGGTGAAAAACTGTTTTTT.

V usage is TRBV5-1 and J usage is TRBJ1-1; tentative D call: TRBD1 (5 bases). Germline V lookup: CDR1 SGHRS, CDR2 YFSETQ. V was trimmed by 3 bases and J by 1 base, leaving 13 bases between them. This CDR3 has 15 amino acids. As DNA, the CDR3 is TGCGCCAGCAGCTCAACAGGAATTAAGAACACTGAAGCTTTCTTT. Translation gives CASSSTGIKNTEAFF.